The present TCR beta chain was sequenced within a study of shared clonotypes between healthy human individuals. The study enrolled healthy HIV-negative adults without recent acute infections or vaccinations as donors. The protocol was immunoSEQ multiplex PCR, while the TCRdb copy is restricted to in-frame clones and leaves out a portion. Of a few million clones listed, just over 90% are singletons. General observations from the study: Sequencing of the sorted subsets was shown by rarefaction to be incomplete despite large depth. Researchers found naive subsets generally carried larger estimated richness than memory subsets.

CDR1 and CDR2 (germline): ENHRY, SYGVKD. The CDR3 length is 15 residues. The J segment lost 4 bases and the V segment lost 0 bases, leaving 1 base of the junction unmatched. A note on this clone: The antigen remains unidentified. This specimen includes other DNA sequences encoding the same CDR3.

The receptor was derived from a man aged 18 to 30 in good health. The sequencing sample was made of naive CD4+ T cells sorted from blood. Subset of the sample: CD45RA+ positively selected. The chain links TRBV10-3 to TRBJ2-5, with TRBD2 matching over 11 bases. CDR3 bases: TGTGCCATCAGTGAGTCAGGACTAGCGGGAGAGACCCAGTACTTC. This encodes CAISESGLAGETQYF.